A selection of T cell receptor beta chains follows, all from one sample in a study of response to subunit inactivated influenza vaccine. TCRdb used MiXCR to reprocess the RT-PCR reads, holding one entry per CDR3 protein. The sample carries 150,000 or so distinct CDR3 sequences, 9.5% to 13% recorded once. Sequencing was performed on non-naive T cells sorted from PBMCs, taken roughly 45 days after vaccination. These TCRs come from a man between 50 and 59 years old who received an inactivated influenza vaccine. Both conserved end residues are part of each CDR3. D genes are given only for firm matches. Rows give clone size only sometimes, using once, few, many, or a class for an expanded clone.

cdr3_nt: TGTGCCACCAGTGAAAGTTCACCCCTCCACTTT
cdr3_aa: CATSESSPLHF
j_call: TRBJ1-6
d_call: .
cdr3_length: 11
clone_size: few
v_call: TRBV10-3

cdr3_nt: TGTGCCAGCAGCGTCAGACAGGGGCTTGTCTCACCCCTCCACTTT
cdr3_aa: CASSVRQGLVSPLHF
j_call: TRBJ1-6
d_call: TRBD1
cdr3_length: 15
clone_size: .
v_call: TRBV7-9

cdr3_nt: TGCAGTGCTAGAGTGACGGGAGTGAGGTACATTCAGTACTTC
cdr3_aa: CSARVTGVRYIQYF
j_call: TRBJ2-4
d_call: .
cdr3_length: 14
clone_size: .
v_call: TRBV20-1

cdr3_nt: TGTGCCAGCATGGAAGGCTCACCCGGCGACGAGCAGTACTTC
cdr3_aa: CASMEGSPGDEQYF
j_call: TRBJ2-7
d_call: .
cdr3_length: 14
clone_size: .
v_call: TRBV2

cdr3_nt: TGCAGTGCTAGAGATCAAGGGTCAGGGTACGAGCAGTACTTC
cdr3_aa: CSARDQGSGYEQYF
j_call: TRBJ2-7
d_call: .
cdr3_length: 14
clone_size: few
v_call: TRBV20-1

cdr3_nt: TGCAGTGCTAGAGGTCCCTTTAGCAATCAGCCCCAGCATTTT
cdr3_aa: CSARGPFSNQPQHF
j_call: TRBJ1-5
d_call: .
cdr3_length: 14
clone_size: many
v_call: TRBV20-1

cdr3_nt: TGTGCCAGCAGGATCGACAGGGGCTACGAGCAGTACTTC
cdr3_aa: CASRIDRGYEQYF
j_call: TRBJ2-7
d_call: TRBD1
cdr3_length: 13
clone_size: .
v_call: TRBV28

cdr3_nt: TGTGCCACCAGCAGAGGGGGGCCCATCGCCGGGGAGCTGTTTTTT
cdr3_aa: CATSRGGPIAGELFF
j_call: TRBJ2-2
d_call: .
cdr3_length: 15
clone_size: .
v_call: TRBV15

cdr3_nt: TGTGCCAGCAGTACCCGGGCCAACACTGAAGCTTTCTTT
cdr3_aa: CASSTRANTEAFF
j_call: TRBJ1-1
d_call: .
cdr3_length: 13
clone_size: many
v_call: TRBV6-1

cdr3_nt: TGCGCCAGCAGACCTGACACGGTAGATGGCTACACCTTC
cdr3_aa: CASRPDTVDGYTF
j_call: TRBJ1-2
d_call: .
cdr3_length: 13
clone_size: .
v_call: TRBV5-1

cdr3_nt: TGTGCCAGCAGTTTCCCCCTGGGTAAAGGAGAAGAAAAACTGTTTTTT
cdr3_aa: CASSFPLGKGEEKLFF
j_call: TRBJ1-4
d_call: .
cdr3_length: 16
clone_size: many
v_call: TRBV12-3/TRBV12-4

cdr3_nt: TGTGCCAGCAGCACCGCGGGACAAGCGAACACCGGGGAGCTGTTTTTT
cdr3_aa: CASSTAGQANTGELFF
j_call: TRBJ2-2
d_call: .
cdr3_length: 16
clone_size: .
v_call: TRBV7-3

cdr3_nt: TGCGCCAGCAGCCTCCGGGACAGGGGGGTTAATGAGCAGTTCTTC
cdr3_aa: CASSLRDRGVNEQFF
j_call: TRBJ2-1
d_call: TRBD1
cdr3_length: 15
clone_size: .
v_call: TRBV4-3

cdr3_nt: TGTGCCAGCAGCCAAAGACACCCTCCTACCGGGGAGCTGTTTTTT
cdr3_aa: CASSQRHPPTGELFF
j_call: TRBJ2-2
d_call: .
cdr3_length: 15
clone_size: many
v_call: TRBV4-2

cdr3_nt: TGTGCCAGCAGTCTAGCGGGGGGGGGAGACAATGAGCAGTTCTTC
cdr3_aa: CASSLAGGGDNEQFF
j_call: TRBJ2-1
d_call: TRBD2
cdr3_length: 15
clone_size: few
v_call: TRBV2

cdr3_nt: TGTGCCAGCAGTCCTACGGTAGGGACTAGCACAGATACGCAGTATTTT
cdr3_aa: CASSPTVGTSTDTQYF
j_call: TRBJ2-3
d_call: .
cdr3_length: 16
clone_size: few
v_call: TRBV9

cdr3_nt: TGCGCCAGCAGCTTGGATGTAGGGTTTACCTACGAGCAGTACTTC
cdr3_aa: CASSLDVGFTYEQYF
j_call: TRBJ2-7
d_call: .
cdr3_length: 15
clone_size: many
v_call: TRBV5-1

cdr3_nt: TGTGCCAGCAGGGCGGGGCCAGCCCAAGAGACCCAGTACTTC
cdr3_aa: CASRAGPAQETQYF
j_call: TRBJ2-5
d_call: .
cdr3_length: 14
clone_size: few
v_call: TRBV7-2

cdr3_nt: TGTGCCAGCAAGGGGGGTGTCTCCTACGAGCAGTACTTC
cdr3_aa: CASKGGVSYEQYF
j_call: TRBJ2-7
d_call: .
cdr3_length: 13
clone_size: .
v_call: TRBV27

cdr3_nt: TGTGCCAGCAGCCTAGCGGGAGTAAGAGATACGCAGTATTTT
cdr3_aa: CASSLAGVRDTQYF
j_call: TRBJ2-3
d_call: TRBD2
cdr3_length: 14
clone_size: few
v_call: TRBV6-1

cdr3_nt: TGTGCCAGCAGCTTAGGCCCTTATTCTAGCCGATCCTACAATGAGCAGTTCTTC
cdr3_aa: CASSLGPYSSRSYNEQFF
j_call: TRBJ2-1
d_call: .
cdr3_length: 18
clone_size: few
v_call: TRBV7-7

cdr3_nt: TGTGCCAGCAGTGCCTTGTCAGGGGACTACGAGCAGTACTTC
cdr3_aa: CASSALSGDYEQYF
j_call: TRBJ2-7
d_call: .
cdr3_length: 14
clone_size: many
v_call: TRBV27

cdr3_nt: TGCAGTGCCTCCTCGACCCAGGTCACTGAAGCTTTCTTT
cdr3_aa: CSASSTQVTEAFF
j_call: TRBJ1-1
d_call: .
cdr3_length: 13
clone_size: many
v_call: TRBV20-1

cdr3_nt: TGCAGTGCCCCGATAGTGGCCGGCTACAATGAGCAGTTCTTC
cdr3_aa: CSAPIVAGYNEQFF
j_call: TRBJ2-1
d_call: .
cdr3_length: 14
clone_size: few
v_call: TRBV20-1

cdr3_nt: TGTGCCAGCAGTTTATTTACCCCAGGGGCCTATGGCTACACCTTC
cdr3_aa: CASSLFTPGAYGYTF
j_call: TRBJ1-2
d_call: .
cdr3_length: 15
clone_size: many
v_call: TRBV28

cdr3_nt: TGTGCCAGTGGGTGGGTTCCTGAGCAGTTCTTC
cdr3_aa: CASGWVPEQFF
j_call: TRBJ2-1
d_call: .
cdr3_length: 11
clone_size: .
v_call: TRBV5-5

cdr3_nt: TGTGCCAGCAGCCCCCTAGGGGGAAGCGGGAAAGGCGGCACAGATACGCAGTATTTT
cdr3_aa: CASSPLGGSGKGGTDTQYF
j_call: TRBJ2-3
d_call: .
cdr3_length: 19
clone_size: many
v_call: TRBV7-3

cdr3_nt: TGTGCCACCAGCAGAGCCACCGGGACTGGAGATACGCAGTATTTT
cdr3_aa: CATSRATGTGDTQYF
j_call: TRBJ2-3
d_call: .
cdr3_length: 15
clone_size: .
v_call: TRBV15

cdr3_nt: TGTGCCAGCAGCTTAGGCCGTACAGCAACTGAAGCTTTCTTT
cdr3_aa: CASSLGRTATEAFF
j_call: TRBJ1-1
d_call: .
cdr3_length: 14
clone_size: few
v_call: TRBV11-2

cdr3_nt: TGTGCCGACAGCTTAGTTCTAGGTACCCAAGAGACCCAGTACTTC
cdr3_aa: CADSLVLGTQETQYF
j_call: TRBJ2-5
d_call: .
cdr3_length: 15
clone_size: few
v_call: TRBV7-2

cdr3_nt: TGTGCCAGCAGCTTAGCCGGGACTAACTACAATGAGCAGTTCTTC
cdr3_aa: CASSLAGTNYNEQFF
j_call: TRBJ2-1
d_call: TRBD2
cdr3_length: 15
clone_size: many
v_call: TRBV7-2

cdr3_nt: TGCAGCGTTGCGGACGGATCTTACACTGAAGCTTTCTTT
cdr3_aa: CSVADGSYTEAFF
j_call: TRBJ1-1
d_call: .
cdr3_length: 13
clone_size: many
v_call: TRBV29-1

cdr3_nt: TGTGCCAGCAGTCGGTACGAGACCCAGTACTTC
cdr3_aa: CASSRYETQYF
j_call: TRBJ2-5
d_call: .
cdr3_length: 11
clone_size: .
v_call: TRBV28

cdr3_nt: TGTGCCACCAGTGAGGCATCCCAGTACGAGCAGTACTTC
cdr3_aa: CATSEASQYEQYF
j_call: TRBJ2-7
d_call: .
cdr3_length: 13
clone_size: few
v_call: TRBV24-1

cdr3_nt: TGTGCCAGCAGCCTTAATGACCGGGAGCAGTTCTTC
cdr3_aa: CASSLNDREQFF
j_call: TRBJ2-1
d_call: .
cdr3_length: 12
clone_size: few
v_call: TRBV2

cdr3_nt: TGCAGTGCTAGAGATCGACGGGGGACCTTAGAGACCCAGTACTTC
cdr3_aa: CSARDRRGTLETQYF
j_call: TRBJ2-5
d_call: .
cdr3_length: 15
clone_size: few
v_call: TRBV20-1

cdr3_nt: TGCAGTGCTAAACTGGACAGGATCCAAGAGACCCAGTACTTC
cdr3_aa: CSAKLDRIQETQYF
j_call: TRBJ2-5
d_call: TRBD1
cdr3_length: 14
clone_size: many
v_call: TRBV20-1

cdr3_nt: TGTGCCAGCAGTTTCCGGGACGGGAACACTGAAGCTTTCTTT
cdr3_aa: CASSFRDGNTEAFF
j_call: TRBJ1-1
d_call: .
cdr3_length: 14
clone_size: few
v_call: TRBV12-3/TRBV12-4

cdr3_nt: TGTGCCAGCACCCACCCCGGGGCCAGAGACAGGGGGATTTACTACAATGAGCAGTTCTTC
cdr3_aa: CASTHPGARDRGIYYNEQFF
j_call: TRBJ2-1
d_call: TRBD1
cdr3_length: 20
clone_size: many
v_call: TRBV12-3/TRBV12-4

cdr3_nt: TGTGCCAGCAGTGCCGGGACAGCCACAGATACGCAGTATTTT
cdr3_aa: CASSAGTATDTQYF
j_call: TRBJ2-3
d_call: TRBD1
cdr3_length: 14
clone_size: many
v_call: TRBV12-3/TRBV12-4

cdr3_nt: TGTGCCAGCAGCTTCGGACTCCGCGCAGCTTTCTTT
cdr3_aa: CASSFGLRAAFF
j_call: TRBJ1-1
d_call: .
cdr3_length: 12
clone_size: few
v_call: TRBV7-9

cdr3_nt: TGTGCCAGCAGCATTTCGGACAGTAGCAATCAGCCCCAGCATTTT
cdr3_aa: CASSISDSSNQPQHF
j_call: TRBJ1-5
d_call: .
cdr3_length: 15
clone_size: few
v_call: TRBV7-9